One T cell receptor (beta chain) is described in this entry. The data originate from a study of blood T cell repertoires in COVID-19. Study overall: From the United States, Italy and Spain came samples of acute and convalescent COVID-19. Sample material is recorded as cDNA or gDNA derived from T cells, B-cell-depleted T cells, or PBMCs.

Original data processing: Quantification of nucleated cells was approximated via reference gene primer amplification. Profiling relied on immunoSEQ multiplex PCR, and the TCRdb table lists in-frame clones only, not all of them. V and J calls and clone size follow that table, whereas D and trimming were derived from the DNA. Here the sample spans around 30,000 clones, roughly nine tenths being singletons. This sequence originates from a man in his fifties or sixties with acute or convalescent COVID-19. Sequenced: peripheral blood.

The CDR3 protein is CASSLGQETQYF. For the CDR3, the DNA is TGTGCCAGCAGCTTAGGGCAGGAGACCCAGTACTTC. The chain joins TRBV7-8 to TRBJ2-5; D unclear. Per the germline V gene, CDR1 is SGHVS and CDR2 is FQNEAQ. V was trimmed by 1 base and J by 5 bases, leaving 5 bases between them. The CDR3 length is 12 residues.